Here is one TCR beta chain with its context. A few counts support this clonotype. It lacks a known antigen. No base qualities exist here, and no much larger clone lies one base off it. This specimen's treatment or condition label, interpreted: allogeneic hematopoietic cell transplantation with graft depleted of TCRalphabeta T cells and CD19 B cells. TCRalphabeta/CD19-depleted allogeneic hematopoietic cell grafts were given to the transplant recipients, all of whom were children. This sample is drawn from a study of T-cell reconstitution after alpha-beta-depleted transplantation in children (dated by TCRdb to between 2015 and 2016). In the study overall: The study quantitatively tracked T-cell immune reconstitution after TCRalphabeta/CD19-depleted allogeneic hematopoietic cell transplantation in children using TCR repertoire profiling.

After removal of 5 bases from V and 5 bases from J, the junction retains 9 bases not matched to a gene. The CDR3 spans 14 residues, from the cysteine through the phenylalanine. This entry keeps only the CDR3 DNA: 42 bases, framed from base 1. Based on the germline V gene (reference sequence), the CDR1 and CDR2 sequences are SEHNR and FQNEAQ. The protocol used for the library was PCR. Sequenced on an Illumina HiSeq 2500. TCR libraries were prepared with molecular barcoding, using unique molecular identifiers to normalize TCRbeta repertoire quantification. TCRdb trimmed public reads at Q25 via fastp, called clones via MiXCR and kept in-frame beta chains. Rows merge per CDR3 protein into single entries with the most common DNA and genes. This sample gives about 200,000 distinct CDR3 sequences in total; roughly 7.1% of them show up just once. The ten largest account for approximately 6% of the sample. Overall results and qualifications from the work: Apparently early alphabetaT-cell count recovery about two months after transplant reportedly relied on only several hundred rapidly expanded clones derived from non-depleted graft cells. The frequencies of hyperexpanded clones fell over the following months, and after one year, T-cell counts and TCRbeta diversity were mostly attributed to newly produced T cells. In some patients, the high TCRbeta diversity seen at day 60 was put down to recipient T cells and intrathymic progenitors that had survived conditioning.

Recombination joined TRBV7-9 with TRBJ2-7; 7 bases in between match TRBD2. The sample consisted of PBMCs, taken before TCRalphabeta/CD19-depleted stem cell transplant. The receptor's source is a boy aged 2-9 years with acute lymphoblastic leukemia, due to receive a stem cell transplant. For the CDR3, the sequence is CASSLEGSGHEQYF. The nucleotide sequence is TGTGCCAGCAGCCTCGAGGGTAGCGGGCACGAGCAGTACTTC.